A single sample is the source of the 10 T cell receptor beta chains below, sequenced in a study of regulatory T cells in long-lasting Graves disease. This sample's time point: newly diagnosed GD, antithyroid drugs for less than 3 months. The TCR library was made from RNA that had been extracted from PBMCs in TRIzol. Through Arm-PCR of CDR3 regions and iRepertoire HTBI primers, TCR beta libraries were built. TCRdb analysed the multiplex PCR reads with MiXCR anew, one entry per CDR3 protein. Altogether about 240,000 distinct CDR3 sequences are present, 20% being singletons, with the ten largest covering more than 11%. Here the sequenced sample was peripheral blood mononuclear cells (PBMCs), taken at new diagnosis, from a patient treated with antithyroid drugs. These receptors were taken from a female donor with Graves disease.

The chain links TRBV4-1 to TRBJ2-2; 9 positions match TRBD1. This CDR3 comprises 15 residues. Germline V lookup: CDR1 MGHRA, CDR2 YSYEKL. Trimming took 3 bases from V and 6 from J; bases not matched to a gene: 5. The CDR3 DNA reads as TGCGCCAGCAGCCAGGGACAGGGTTGGTCCGGGGAGCTGTTTTTT. Translation gives CASSQGQGWSGELFF.

This chain uses TRBV7-9 with TRBJ2-1; TRBD2 matches at 14 bases. The germline V gene encodes CDR1 SEHNR and CDR2 FQNEAQ (reference sequence). CDR3 size: 20 residues. The junction had 13 bases not matched to a gene; V was cut back by 4 bases and J by 2 bases. Here the CDR3 reads CASSSEWDGLAGGTYNEQFF. CDR3 nucleotides: TGTGCCAGCAGCTCAGAGTGGGACGGACTAGCGGGAGGCACCTACAATGAGCAGTTCTTC.

This clonotype was recorded many times. The rearrangement joins TRBV5-1 to TRBJ2-7, with D perhaps TRBD1 (6 bases). The CDR3 runs 14 residues. The ends were cut back, 0 bases at V and 3 bases at J, with 10 bases in the middle. Germline lookup yields CDR1 SGHRS and CDR2 YFSETQ. This chain's CDR3 is CASSLDTGLYEQYF. The CDR3 nucleotides read TGCGCCAGCAGCTTGGATACAGGGCTCTACGAGCAGTACTTC. The full variable domain, rest sourced from reference TRBV5-1 and TRBJ2-7, is KAGVTQTPRYLIKTRGQQVTLSCSPISGHRSVSWYQQTPGQGLQFLFEYFSETQRNKGNFPGRFSGRQFSNSRSEMNVSTLELGDSALYLCASSLDTGLYEQYFGPGTRLTVT.

This clonotype was seen many times. This chain links TRBV20-1 with TRBJ2-3, with unresolved D. V was trimmed by 4 bases and J by 1 base, leaving 9 bases between them. The CDR3 has 13 residues. Germline CDR1 and CDR2: DFQATT and SNEGSKA (reference sequence). The CDR3 coding sequence is TGCAGTGCTAACACGGGCGGCACAGATACGCAGTATTTT. The encoded protein is CSANTGGTDTQYF.

This clonotype showed up just a few times. The V gene is TRBV3-1, the J gene TRBJ1-6; weak D call: TRBD1 (5 bases). There are 15 residues in the CDR3. Deletions cut 4 bases from V and 10 bases from J, with 17 bases between. Germline assignment: CDR1 LGHDT and CDR2 YNNKEL (reference sequence). The CDR3 spells CASSRGEGRESPLHF. The CDR3, as DNA: TGTGCCAGCAGCCGAGGGGAGGGGAGAGAATCACCCCTCCACTTT. Based on the CDR3 plus reference TRBV3-1 and TRBJ1-6, the full variable domain is DTAVSQTPKYLVTQMGNDKSIKCEQNLGHDTMYWYKQDSKKFLKIMFSYNNKELIINETVPNRFSPKSPDKAHLNLHINSLELGDSAVYFCASSRGEGRESPLHFGNGTRLTVT.

This clonotype was seen repeatedly, ten times or more. The rearrangement links TRBV20-1 to TRBJ1-1; D ambiguous. Germline V gene sequence: CDR1 DFQATT, CDR2 SNEGSKA (reference sequence). V lost 3 bases and J 5 bases, leaving 7 bases between the germline ends. This CDR3 has 11 residues. CDR3 loop: CSARIATEAFF. For the CDR3, the DNA is TGCAGTGCTAGGATAGCGACTGAAGCTTTCTTT.

This clonotype was seen a handful of times. The rearrangement links TRBV19 to TRBJ2-1, with D tentatively TRBD2 (5 bases). V was trimmed by 2 bases and J by 6 bases, leaving 14 bases between them. The germline gives CDR1 LNHDA, CDR2 SQIVND (reference sequence). The CDR3 consists of 15 residues. The DNA for the CDR3 is TGTGCCAGTAGTATATCTAGCCTAGTCTCCAATGAGCAGTTCTTC. It codes for CASSISSLVSNEQFF.

At least ten counts were recorded for this clonotype. This chain joins TRBV6-5 and TRBJ1-5; TRBD1 is a possible D gene (6 bases). The germline CDR1 and CDR2 sequences are MNHEY and SVGAGI. The CDR3 consists of 15 residues. Trimming pared 0 bases from V and 7 bases from J, leaving 13 bases between. CDR3 DNA sequence: TGTGCCAGCAGTTACTCGGGGGGGCGCAGACAGCCCCAGCATTTT. Amino acids: CASSYSGGRRQPQHF.

This clonotype was detected many times. The DNA for the CDR3 is TGTGCCAGCAGCTTCGACAGGGAGGACACTGAAGCTTTCTTT. Protein sequence: CASSFDREDTEAFF. This chain connects TRBV7-2 to TRBJ1-1; 7 bases align to TRBD1. The V segment lost 3 bases and the J segment 3 bases; nucleotides outside the gene matches: 4. Per the germline V gene, CDR1 is SGHTA and CDR2 is FQGNSA. The CDR3 has 14 residues.

Note on this clonotype: A read error may be the cause here, since a much bigger clone is one base away. The V call is TRBV3-1, the J call TRBJ2-5; 10 bases align to TRBD2. This CDR3 contains 16 residues. Germline values: CDR1 LGHDT, CDR2 YNNKEL (reference sequence). DNA for the CDR3: TGTGCCAGCGGCCAAGGTCTAGCGGGAGCACAAGAGACCCAGTACTTC. Amino acids: CASGQGLAGAQETQYF.